This T cell receptor beta chain was documented in a study of control samples from healthy donors and cancer patients. Produced via immunoSEQ multiplex PCR; TCRdb's table is partial and in-frame only. This table has over 100,000 clones, roughly nine tenths appearing once. This CDR3 has 15 residues. V was pared by 2 bases and J by 5 bases, with 6 bases of the junction left unmatched. The germline V gene encodes CDR1 MNHEY and CDR2 SMNVEV (reference sequence). This rearrangement joins TRBV27 to TRBJ2-7, with TRBD2 matching over 10 bases. The TCR was taken from a woman aged 18-29 years in good health. The sample taken for sequencing was blood. CDR3 coding DNA: TGTGCCAGCAGTTTACGGCTAGCGGGAGACAACGAGCAGTACTTC. Its translation is CASSLRLAGDNEQYF.